The 18 T cell receptor beta chains below were found in one sample sequenced in a study of graft-versus-host responses after intestinal transplantation. Profiling relied on immunoSEQ multiplex PCR, and the TCRdb table lists in-frame clones only, not all of them. The sample shows 45,000 to 60,000 clones, 80% to 95% of them seen only once. Their antigens are not known. Sample: unstimulated CD4+ T cells sorted from spleen or lymph node cells, taken before transplant. These TCRs come from a human donor who was the organ donor for an intestinal transplant.

The chain combines TRBV7-8 with TRBJ2-6, with no clear D. Trimming cost V 1 base and J 2 bases, with 9 bases left between them. The CDR3 has 16 amino acids. Germline loops: CDR1 SGHVS, CDR2 FQNEAQ. CDR3 protein: CASSLVGWTGANVLTF. CDR3 nucleotides: TGTGCCAGCAGCTTAGTCGGTTGGACTGGGGCCAACGTCCTGACTTTC. Full variable domain (remainder filled in from reference TRBV7-8 and TRBJ2-6): GAGVSQSPRYKVAKRGQDVALRCDPISGHVSLFWYQQALGQGPEFLTYFQNEAQLDKSGLPSDRFFAERPEGSVSTLKIQRTQQEDSAVYLCASSLVGWTGANVLTFGAGSRLTVL.

CDR3 sequence: CASSFHRVGDQPQHF. The CDR3 DNA follows: TGTGCCAGCAGCTTTCACAGGGTAGGGGATCAGCCCCAGCATTTT. The genes are TRBV28 and TRBJ1-5, with D possibly matching TRBD1 (6 bases). The CDR3 is made up of 15 amino acids. V was trimmed by 6 bases and J by 5 bases, leaving 17 bases between them. CDR1 and CDR2 (germline): MDHEN, SYDVKM.

The genes are TRBV7-2 and TRBJ2-5, with 8 bases matching TRBD1. This CDR3 region has 13 residues. In germline, CDR1 is SGHTA, CDR2 FQGNSA. The ends lost 4 bases at V and 5 bases at J; junction bases unmatched: 3. CDR3 region: CASSWTGFETQYF. CDR3 nucleotide sequence: TGTGCCAGCAGCTGGACAGGGTTTGAGACCCAGTACTTC.

The J gene is TRBJ2-7, the V gene TRBV7-6; 7 bases fit TRBD1. The length of the CDR3 is 14 residues. V lost 5 bases to trimming and J lost 3 bases; unmatched junction nucleotides: 7. Germline CDR1 reads SGHVS; CDR2 reads FNYEAQ. CDR3 in amino acids: CASSATTGDYEQYF. CDR3 nucleotides: TGTGCCAGCAGCGCTACTACAGGGGACTACGAGCAGTACTTC.

The chain links TRBV6-5 to TRBJ1-1, with no clear D. V lost 7 bases and J 1 base, leaving 10 bases between the germline ends. Germline CDR1 and CDR2: MNHEY and SVGAGI. The CDR3 loop spans 13 amino acids. The CDR3, as DNA: TGTGCCAGCACCAACGGGTGGAACACTGAAGCTTTCTTT. The encoded protein is CASTNGWNTEAFF.

The chain uses TRBV4-3 and TRBJ2-7; 7 nucleotides agree with TRBD1. After removal of 0 bases from V and 4 bases from J, the junction contained 9 bases not matched to a gene. Germline V gene lookup returns CDR1 LGHNA and CDR2 YSLEER. The CDR3 sequence is 16 residues long. The CDR3 is CASSQDHGQAMYEQYF. The CDR3 DNA reads as TGCGCCAGCAGCCAAGATCACGGACAGGCTATGTACGAGCAGTACTTC.

J is TRBJ2-7 and V is TRBV7-2, with 9 bases lining up with TRBD1. The CDR3 covers 14 residues. Germline lookup yields CDR1 SGHTA and CDR2 FQGNSA. V was clipped by 3 bases and J by 6 bases; unmatched bases: 6. This chain's CDR3 is CASSFTGQGGEQYF. The DNA of the CDR3 is TGTGCCAGCAGCTTTACGGGACAGGGAGGCGAGCAGTACTTC.

This chain connects TRBV5-6 to TRBJ2-7; D call uncertain. The germline V and J ends were trimmed by 1 base and 0 bases, with 11 bases remaining between them. Germline V gene lookup returns CDR1 SGHDT and CDR2 YYEEEE. CDR3 length equals 15 residues. The CDR3 nucleotides are TGTGCCAGCAGCTTGATCGAAGCGAGCTCCTACGAGCAGTACTTC. This gives the protein CASSLIEASSYEQYF.

This chain uses TRBV11-1 with TRBJ2-7, with 13 positions matching TRBD2. Germline CDR1 and CDR2: SGHAT and FQDESV (reference sequence). There are 15 residues in the CDR3. The ends lost 1 base at V and 3 bases at J; junction bases unmatched: 0. The CDR3 sequence: CASSLGLAGGYEQYF. The DNA of the CDR3 is TGTGCCAGCAGCTTAGGACTAGCGGGAGGCTACGAGCAGTACTTC.

This clone ranks as medium-sized (0.01 to 0.1%). J is TRBJ1-2 and V is TRBV19, with TRBD1 identical over 9 bases. V trimming: 5 bases; J trimming: 2 bases; junction bases outside the gene matches: 6. CDR3 length equals 15 residues. Germline CDR1 and CDR2: LNHDA and SQIVND (reference sequence). The DNA of the CDR3 is TGTGCCAGTAGTTCTTGGACAGGGGTAAACTATGGCTACACCTTC. It specifies CASSSWTGVNYGYTF. The whole variable domain, filled in from reference TRBV19 and TRBJ1-2, reads DGGITQSPKYLFRKEGQNVTLSCEQNLNHDAMYWYRQDPGQGLRLIYYSQIVNDFQKGDIAEGYSVSREKKESFPLTVTSAQKNPTAFYLCASSSWTGVNYGYTFGSGTRLTVV.

This sequence joins TRBV6-1 and TRBJ2-3; weak D call: TRBD2 (6 bases). Germline CDR1 MNHNS, CDR2 SASEGT. Trimming cost V 7 bases and J 2 bases, with 10 bases left between them. The CDR3 totals 13 residues. The CDR3 sequence is CASKRVLTDTQYF. The CDR3 DNA reads as TGTGCCAGCAAGCGGGTGCTCACAGATACGCAGTATTTT.

This chain connects TRBV28 to TRBJ1-3, with D uncertain. The CDR3 is made up of 13 amino acids. Looked up from germline, CDR1 is MDHEN and CDR2 is SYDVKM. The V gene lost 6 bases and the J gene lost 8 bases, with 14 bases spanning the gap. CDR3: CASRGTGSYTIYF. DNA for the CDR3: TGTGCCAGCAGAGGAACCGGCTCGTACACCATATATTTT.

The CDR3 nucleotides are TGTGCCTGGAACTCAGCGGGAGGCTCCAACTCCTACAATGAGCAGTTCTTC. Residues: CAWNSAGGSNSYNEQFF. This chain links TRBV30 with TRBJ2-1, with 9 bases that match TRBD2. There are 17 residues in the CDR3. Germline V lookup: CDR1 GTSNPN, CDR2 SVGIG (reference sequence). Trimming cost V 4 bases and J 0 bases; bases outside gene matches: 10.

As to this clone: The sample carries other DNA sequences with the same CDR3. V usage is TRBV10-3 and J usage is TRBJ2-3, with 11 positions matching TRBD2. Trimming took 3 bases from V and 3 from J; bases not matched to a gene: 2. The CDR3 contains 15 residues. CDR1 and CDR2 (germline): ENHRY, SYGVKD. CDR3 sequence reads: CAISDLAGGTDTQYF. In nucleotides, the CDR3 is TGTGCCATCAGTGACCTAGCGGGAGGTACAGATACGCAGTATTTT.

The chain couples TRBV7-9 to TRBJ1-5; D is undetermined. CDR1 is SEHNR and CDR2 is FQNEAQ in the germline V gene (reference sequence). V was trimmed by 2 bases and J by 3 bases, leaving 11 bases between them. The CDR3 has 15 amino acids. CDR3 in DNA: TGTGCCAGCAGCTTATCTTCGGGAGTCAATCAGCCCCAGCATTTT. This translates into CASSLSSGVNQPQHF.

The chain recombines TRBV30 with TRBJ1-5; no reliable D call. CDR3 length: 14 residues. With 0 bases removed from V and 6 bases from J, the gap between germline ends came to 12 bases. From germline, CDR1 is GTSNPN and CDR2 SVGIG (reference sequence). This chain's CDR3 is CAWSVRRESQPQHF. The CDR3 DNA reads as TGTGCCTGGAGTGTACGGAGGGAGAGTCAGCCCCAGCATTTT.

V gene TRBV28 combines with J gene TRBJ2-7, with 15 bases that match TRBD2. Germline V CDR1 and CDR2: MDHEN, SYDVKM. The CDR3 spans 16 residues. Trimming took 3 bases from V and 4 from J; bases not matched to a gene: 4. CDR3 loop: CASSFGLAGGPYEQYF. The CDR3 DNA reads as TGTGCCAGCAGTTTTGGACTAGCGGGAGGGCCTTACGAGCAGTACTTC. Full variable domain (outside the CDR3, taken from reference TRBV28 and TRBJ2-7): DVKVTQSSRYLVKRTGEKVFLECVQDMDHENMFWYRQDPGLGLRLIYFSYDVKMKEKGDIPEGYSVSREKKERFSLILESASTNQTSMYLCASSFGLAGGPYEQYFGPGTRLTVT.

This chain uses TRBV28 with TRBJ2-3, with TRBD2 matching 7 bases. There are 13 residues in the CDR3. Germline V gene data show CDR1 as MDHEN and CDR2 as SYDVKM. J gave up 6 bases and V 8 bases, and 8 bases lay outside the gene matches. CDR3 loop: CASRPGREDTQYF. CDR3 coding DNA: TGTGCCAGCCGGCCGGGGCGGGAGGATACGCAGTATTTT.